This T cell receptor beta chain emerged from a study of blood T cell repertoires in COVID-19. Study-wide context: PBMCs, B-cell-depleted T cells, or T cells were the source of the cDNA or gDNA that made up the material.

V trimming: 4 bases; J trimming: 3 bases; junction bases outside the gene matches: 7. CDR1 and CDR2 from the germline V gene are LGHDT and YNNKEL (reference sequence). This CDR3 is 17 amino acids long. Under the authors' procedure: Counts of nucleated cells, estimated from reference gene primer amplification, were obtained. Sequenced by immunoSEQ multiplex PCR; TCRdb stores in-frame clones only, minus some. The V and J calls and clone size come from that table; D and trimming were worked out from the DNA. The sample records about 35,000 clones, around 87% being singletons. V gene TRBV3-1 (or the pseudogene TRBV3-2) combines with J gene TRBJ2-3, with 13 positions matching TRBD2. The sequencing input was peripheral blood. The sequence derives from a human donor in a cohort sampled during active COVID-19. The CDR3 DNA follows: TGTGCCAGCAGCCGAATAACTAGCGGGGGGGCGACAGATACGCAGTATTTT. Residues: CASSRITSGGATDTQYF.